This T cell receptor (beta chain) emerged from a study of siplizumab effects on memory and regulatory T cells. CDR3 length: 16 residues. In germline, CDR1 is LNHNV, CDR2 YYDKDF (reference sequence). J gave up 7 bases and V 0 bases, and 8 bases lay outside the gene matches. TCRdb keeps only in-frame clones here, not all; method: immunoSEQ multiplex PCR. The sample carries over 90,000 clones, 92% recorded once. This receptor was identified in a human donor in good health. Sequencing was done on a sample of CD4+ T cells sorted from blood. The chain employs TRBV15 and TRBJ1-4; 7 bases match TRBD1. The DNA for the CDR3 is TGTGCCACCAGCAGAGATCACAGCAGGGGGTTTGAAAAACTGTTTTTT. Its protein is CATSRDHSRGFEKLFF. The entire variable domain, with the rest obtained from reference TRBV15 and TRBJ1-4, is as follows: DAMVIQNPRYQVTQFGKPVTLSCSQTLNHNVMYWYQQKSSQAPKLLFHYYDKDFNNEADTPDNFQSRRPNTSFCFLDIRSPGLGDTAMYLCATSRDHSRGFEKLFFGSGTQLSVL.